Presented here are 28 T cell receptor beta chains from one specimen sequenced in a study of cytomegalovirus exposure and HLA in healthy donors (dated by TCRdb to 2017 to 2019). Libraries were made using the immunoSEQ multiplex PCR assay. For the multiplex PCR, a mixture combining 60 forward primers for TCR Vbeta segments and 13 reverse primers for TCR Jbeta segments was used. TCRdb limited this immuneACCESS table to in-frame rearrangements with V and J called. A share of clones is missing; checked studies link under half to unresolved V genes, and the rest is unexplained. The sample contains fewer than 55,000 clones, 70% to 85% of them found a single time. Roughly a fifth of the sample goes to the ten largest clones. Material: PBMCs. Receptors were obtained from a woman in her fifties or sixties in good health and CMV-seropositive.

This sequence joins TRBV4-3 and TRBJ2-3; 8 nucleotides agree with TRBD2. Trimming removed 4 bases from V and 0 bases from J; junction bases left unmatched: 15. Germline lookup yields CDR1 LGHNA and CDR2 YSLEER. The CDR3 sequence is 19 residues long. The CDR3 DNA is TGCGCCAGCAGCCTTCGGGTGGCGGGGGGAGAATCTAGCACAGATACGCAGTATTTT. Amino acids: CASSLRVAGGESSTDTQYF.

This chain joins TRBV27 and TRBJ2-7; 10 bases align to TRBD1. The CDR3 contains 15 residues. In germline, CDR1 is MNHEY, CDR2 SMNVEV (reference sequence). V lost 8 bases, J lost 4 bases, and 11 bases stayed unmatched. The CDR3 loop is CASSLPGTGVYEQYF. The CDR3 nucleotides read TGTGCCAGCTCCCTTCCCGGGACAGGGGTTTACGAGCAGTACTTC.

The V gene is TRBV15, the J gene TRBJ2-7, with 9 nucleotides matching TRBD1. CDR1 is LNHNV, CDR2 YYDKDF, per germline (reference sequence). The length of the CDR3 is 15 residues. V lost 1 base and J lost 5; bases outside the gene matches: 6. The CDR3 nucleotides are TGTGCCACCAGCAGAGGATGGGACAGGGTTAACGAGCAGTACTTC. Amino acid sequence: CATSRGWDRVNEQYF.

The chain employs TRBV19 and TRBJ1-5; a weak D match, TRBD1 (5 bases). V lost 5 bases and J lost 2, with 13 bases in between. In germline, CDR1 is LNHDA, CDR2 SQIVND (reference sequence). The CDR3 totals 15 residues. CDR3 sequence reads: CASSSRGKGNQPQHF. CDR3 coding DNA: TGTGCCAGTAGTTCAAGGGGAAAGGGCAATCAGCCCCAGCATTTT.

DNA of the CDR3: TGTGCCAGCAGCTTGGGACAGGGTTCCGAAGCCCAGCATTTT. Amino acids: CASSLGQGSEAQHF. The chain is built from TRBV7-9 and TRBJ1-5; TRBD1 aligns across 9 bases. The CDR3 extends over 14 amino acids. V dropped 3 bases and J dropped 11; count of bases not matched to a gene: 8. Germline V gene sequence: CDR1 SEHNR, CDR2 FQNEAQ (reference sequence).

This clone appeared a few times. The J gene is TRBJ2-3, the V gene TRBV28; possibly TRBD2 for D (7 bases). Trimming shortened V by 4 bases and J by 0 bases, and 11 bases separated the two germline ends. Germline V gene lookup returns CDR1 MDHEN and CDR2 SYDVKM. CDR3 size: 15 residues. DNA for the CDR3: TGTGCCAGCAGTTGGGGGGGGCCTAGCACAGATACGCAGTATTTT. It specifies CASSWGGPSTDTQYF. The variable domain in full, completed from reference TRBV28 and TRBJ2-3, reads DVKVTQSSRYLVKRTGEKVFLECVQDMDHENMFWYRQDPGLGLRLIYFSYDVKMKEKGDIPEGYSVSREKKERFSLILESASTNQTSMYLCASSWGGPSTDTQYFGPGTRLTVL.

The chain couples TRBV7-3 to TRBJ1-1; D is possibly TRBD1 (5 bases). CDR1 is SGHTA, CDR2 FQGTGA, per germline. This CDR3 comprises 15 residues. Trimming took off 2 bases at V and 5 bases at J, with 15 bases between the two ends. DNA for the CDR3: TGTGCCAGCAGCTTACAATCATCCAGGGATACTGAAGCTTTCTTT. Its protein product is CASSLQSSRDTEAFF.

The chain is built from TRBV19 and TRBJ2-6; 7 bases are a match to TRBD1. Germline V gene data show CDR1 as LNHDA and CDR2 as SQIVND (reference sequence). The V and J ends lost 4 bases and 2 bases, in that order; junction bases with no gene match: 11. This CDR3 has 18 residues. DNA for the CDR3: TGTGCCAGTAGTACCCGAAGACAGGGACAAGCTGGGGCCAACGTCCTGACTTTC. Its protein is CASSTRRQGQAGANVLTF.

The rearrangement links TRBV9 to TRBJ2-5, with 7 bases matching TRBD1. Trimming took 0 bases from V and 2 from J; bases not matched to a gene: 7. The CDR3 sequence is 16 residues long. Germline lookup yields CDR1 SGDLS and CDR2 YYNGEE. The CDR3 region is CASSVAPGTAQETQYF. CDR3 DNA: TGTGCCAGCAGCGTAGCACCTGGGACAGCTCAAGAGACCCAGTACTTC.

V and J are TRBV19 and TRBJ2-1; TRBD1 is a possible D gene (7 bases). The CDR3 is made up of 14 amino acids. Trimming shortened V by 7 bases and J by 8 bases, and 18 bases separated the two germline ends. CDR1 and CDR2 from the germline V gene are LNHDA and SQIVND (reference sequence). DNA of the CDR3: TGTGCCAGTACTCCGACAGGGTGGGGGGATGAGCAGTTCTTC. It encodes CASTPTGWGDEQFF.

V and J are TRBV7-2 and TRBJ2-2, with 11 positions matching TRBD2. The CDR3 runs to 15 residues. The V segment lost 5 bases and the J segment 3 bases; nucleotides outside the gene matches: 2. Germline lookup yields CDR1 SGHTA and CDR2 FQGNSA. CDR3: CASSPLAGDTGELFF. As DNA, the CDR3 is TGTGCCAGCAGCCCACTAGCGGGGGACACCGGGGAGCTGTTTTTT. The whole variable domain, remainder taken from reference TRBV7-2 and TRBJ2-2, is GAGVSQSPSNKVTEKGKDVELRCDPISGHTALYWYRQSLGQGLEFLIYFQGNSAPDKSGLPSDRFSAERTGGSVSTLTIQRTQQEDSAVYLCASSPLAGDTGELFFGEGSRLTVL.

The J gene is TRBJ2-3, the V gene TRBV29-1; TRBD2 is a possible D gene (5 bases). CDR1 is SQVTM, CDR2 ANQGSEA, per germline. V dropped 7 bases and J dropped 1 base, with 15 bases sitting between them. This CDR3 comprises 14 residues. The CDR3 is CSATRVLGTDTQYF. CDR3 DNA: TGCAGCGCTACTAGGGTTCTTGGCACAGATACGCAGTATTTT.

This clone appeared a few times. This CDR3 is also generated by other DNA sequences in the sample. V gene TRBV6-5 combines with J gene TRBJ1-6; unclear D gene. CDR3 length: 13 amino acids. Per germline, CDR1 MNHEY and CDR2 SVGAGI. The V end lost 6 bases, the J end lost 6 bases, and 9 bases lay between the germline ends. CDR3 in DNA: TGTGCCAGCAGGAGGAGTGGTAATTCACCCCTCCACTTT. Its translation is CASRRSGNSPLHF.

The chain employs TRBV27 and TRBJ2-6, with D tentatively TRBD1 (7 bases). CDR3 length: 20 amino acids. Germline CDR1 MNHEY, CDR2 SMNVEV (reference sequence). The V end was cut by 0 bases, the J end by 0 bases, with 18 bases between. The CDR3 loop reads CASSLSRPGGHHSGANVLTF. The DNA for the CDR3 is TGTGCCAGCAGTTTATCCCGGCCAGGGGGGCACCACTCTGGGGCCAACGTCCTGACTTTC.

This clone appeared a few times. CDR3 DNA sequence: TGTGCCAGTAGTAGAGGGATCACTGAAGCTTTCTTT. Translating gives CASSRGITEAFF. This chain uses TRBV19 with TRBJ1-1, with D uncertain. V was trimmed by 4 bases and J by 4 bases, leaving 7 bases between them. CDR1 is LNHDA and CDR2 is SQIVND in the germline V gene (reference sequence). The CDR3 runs to 12 residues.

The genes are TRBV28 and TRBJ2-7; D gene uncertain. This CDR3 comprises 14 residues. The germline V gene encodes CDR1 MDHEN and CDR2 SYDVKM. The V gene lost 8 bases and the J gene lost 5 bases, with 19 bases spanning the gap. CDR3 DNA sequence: TGTGCCAGCTCGTCCCCTCTTCGGGTCCACGAGCAGTACTTC. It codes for CASSSPLRVHEQYF.

This CDR3 reads CASSYPWDREYEQYF. CDR3 bases: TGTGCCAGCAGTTACCCGTGGGACAGGGAATACGAGCAGTACTTC. The chain carries TRBV6-7 and TRBJ2-7; TRBD1 aligns across 9 bases. TRBV6-7 is noted as an ORF with a role that remains uncertain. The CDR3 spans 15 residues. The V gene end was trimmed by 2 bases and the J gene end by 4 bases; junction bases not matched to a gene: 6.

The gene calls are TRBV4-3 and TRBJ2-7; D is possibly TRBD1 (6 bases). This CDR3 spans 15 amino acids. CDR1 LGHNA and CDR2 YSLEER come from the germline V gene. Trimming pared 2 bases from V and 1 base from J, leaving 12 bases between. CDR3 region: CASSQSLGGSYEQYF. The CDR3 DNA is TGCGCCAGCAGCCAATCTTTAGGGGGTTCCTACGAGCAGTACTTC.

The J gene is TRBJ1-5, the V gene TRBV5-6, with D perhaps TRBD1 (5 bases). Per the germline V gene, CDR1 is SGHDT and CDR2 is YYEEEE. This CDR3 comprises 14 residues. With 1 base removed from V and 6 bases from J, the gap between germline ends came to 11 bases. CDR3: CASSLRGVRQPQHF. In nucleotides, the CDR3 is TGTGCCAGCAGCTTGCGGGGGGTCCGTCAGCCCCAGCATTTT.

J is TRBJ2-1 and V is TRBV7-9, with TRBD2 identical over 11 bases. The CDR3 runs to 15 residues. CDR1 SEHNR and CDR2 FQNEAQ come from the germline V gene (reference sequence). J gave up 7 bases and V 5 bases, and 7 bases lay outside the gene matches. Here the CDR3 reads CASSASGTSGNEQFF. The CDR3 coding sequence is TGTGCCAGCAGCGCATCCGGGACTAGCGGAAATGAGCAGTTCTTC.

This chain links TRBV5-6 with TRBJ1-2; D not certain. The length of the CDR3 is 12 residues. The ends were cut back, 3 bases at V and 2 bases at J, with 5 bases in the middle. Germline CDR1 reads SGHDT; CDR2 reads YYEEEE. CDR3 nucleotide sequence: TGTGCCAGCAGCTGGAGCAACTATGGCTACACCTTC. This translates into CASSWSNYGYTF.

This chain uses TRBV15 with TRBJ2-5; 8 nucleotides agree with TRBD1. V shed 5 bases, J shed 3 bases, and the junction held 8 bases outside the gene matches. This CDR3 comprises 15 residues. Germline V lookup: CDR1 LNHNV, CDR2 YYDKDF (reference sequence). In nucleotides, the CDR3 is TGTGCCACCAGCTCCCCTCAGGGGGCGAAAGAGACCCAGTACTTC. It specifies CATSSPQGAKETQYF.

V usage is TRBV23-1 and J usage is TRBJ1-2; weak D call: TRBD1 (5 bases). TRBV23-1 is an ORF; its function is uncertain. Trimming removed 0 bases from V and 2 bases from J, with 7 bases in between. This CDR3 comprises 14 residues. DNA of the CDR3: TGCGCCAGCAGTCAATCTTCAGGGAACTATGGCTACACCTTC. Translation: CASSQSSGNYGYTF.

CDR3 residues: CASSPRSGSYEQYF. The CDR3 DNA is TGTGCCAGCAGCCCACGTTCGGGCTCCTACGAGCAGTACTTC. The chain is built from TRBV9 and TRBJ2-7; D unclear. The CDR3 runs 14 residues. The germline V gene encodes CDR1 SGDLS and CDR2 YYNGEE. The germline V and J ends were trimmed by 4 bases and 0 bases, with 11 bases remaining between them.

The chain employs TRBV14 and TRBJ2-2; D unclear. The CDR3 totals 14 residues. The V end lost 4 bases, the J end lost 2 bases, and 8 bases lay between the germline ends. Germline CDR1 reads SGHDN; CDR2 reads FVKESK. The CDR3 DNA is TGTGCCAGCAGCCGAATACTCAACACCGGGGAGCTGTTTTTT. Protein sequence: CASSRILNTGELFF. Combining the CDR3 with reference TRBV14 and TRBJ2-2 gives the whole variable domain EAGVTQFPSHSVIEKGQTVTLRCDPISGHDNLYWYRRVMGKEIKFLLHFVKESKQDESGMPNNRFLAERTGGTYSTLKVQPAELEDSGVYFCASSRILNTGELFFGEGSRLTVL.

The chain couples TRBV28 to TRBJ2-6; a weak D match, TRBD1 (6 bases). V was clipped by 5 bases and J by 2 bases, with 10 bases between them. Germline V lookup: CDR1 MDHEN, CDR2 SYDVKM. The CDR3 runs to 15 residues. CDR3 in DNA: TGTGCCAGCAGTCCCAGGGGACCTGGGGCCAACGTCCTGACTTTC. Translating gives CASSPRGPGANVLTF.

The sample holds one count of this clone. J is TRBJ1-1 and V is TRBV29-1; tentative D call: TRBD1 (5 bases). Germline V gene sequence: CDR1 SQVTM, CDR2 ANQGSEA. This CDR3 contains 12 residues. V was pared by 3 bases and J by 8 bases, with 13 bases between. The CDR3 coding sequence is TGCAGCGTTGATAGAGGGGAGGTAGAAGCTTTCTTT. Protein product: CSVDRGEVEAFF.

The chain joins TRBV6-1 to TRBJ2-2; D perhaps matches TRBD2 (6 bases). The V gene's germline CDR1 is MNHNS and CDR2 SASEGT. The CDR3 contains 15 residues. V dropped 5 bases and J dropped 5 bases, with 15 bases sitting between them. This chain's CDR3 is CASSRGLTTTGELFF. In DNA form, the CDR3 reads TGTGCCAGCAGTCGGGGACTGACTACAACCGGGGAGCTGTTTTTT.